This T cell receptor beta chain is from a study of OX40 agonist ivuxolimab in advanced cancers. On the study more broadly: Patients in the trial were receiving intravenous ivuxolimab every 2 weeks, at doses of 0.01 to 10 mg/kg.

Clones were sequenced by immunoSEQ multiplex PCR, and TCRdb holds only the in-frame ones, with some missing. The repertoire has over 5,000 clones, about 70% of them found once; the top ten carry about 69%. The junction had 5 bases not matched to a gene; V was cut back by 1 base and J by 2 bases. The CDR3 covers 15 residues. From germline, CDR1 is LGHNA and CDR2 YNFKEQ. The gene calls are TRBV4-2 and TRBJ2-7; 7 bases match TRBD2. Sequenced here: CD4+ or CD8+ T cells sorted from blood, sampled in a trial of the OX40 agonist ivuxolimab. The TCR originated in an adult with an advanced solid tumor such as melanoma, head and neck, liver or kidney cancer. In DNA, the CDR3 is TGTGCCAGCAGCCAAGTGGGGGGGGTAACCTACGAGCAGTACTTC. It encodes CASSQVGGVTYEQYF.